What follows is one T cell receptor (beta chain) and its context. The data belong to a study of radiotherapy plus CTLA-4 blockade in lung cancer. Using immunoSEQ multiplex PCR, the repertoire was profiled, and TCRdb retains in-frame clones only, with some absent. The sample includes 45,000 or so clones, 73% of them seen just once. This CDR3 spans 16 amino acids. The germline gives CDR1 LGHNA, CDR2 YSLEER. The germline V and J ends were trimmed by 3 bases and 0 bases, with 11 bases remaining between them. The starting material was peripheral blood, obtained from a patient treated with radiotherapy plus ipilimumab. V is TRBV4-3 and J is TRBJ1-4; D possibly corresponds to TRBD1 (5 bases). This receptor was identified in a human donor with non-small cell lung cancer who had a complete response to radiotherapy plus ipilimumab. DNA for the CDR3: TGCGCCAGCAGCCACAACTTAGGGGCAACTAATGAAAAACTGTTTTTT. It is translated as CASSHNLGATNEKLFF.